The rows below give T cell receptor beta chains drawn from one sample of a study of Graves' ophthalmopathy and Graves' hyperthyroidism. TCRdb reprocessed the multiplex PCR reads via MiXCR and lists one record per CDR3 protein. This table holds over a million distinct CDR3 sequences, roughly 35% found once. The sequenced material came from peripheral blood or thyroid tissue (not recorded which). These receptors were taken from an adult man with Graves' hyperthyroidism. Both conserved end residues are part of each CDR3. The order of the fields is D gene, J gene, V gene, clone size, CDR3 DNA, CDR3 protein. A D gene is named only where the DNA matches it firmly. The size entry is marked missing in some rows and otherwise reads once, few, many or a size class.

D: -; J: TRBJ2-7; V: TRBV7-9; size: many; DNA: TGTGCCAGCAGCTTAGTTAACGGCGAGCAGTACTTC; CDR3: CASSLVNGEQYF
D: -; J: TRBJ1-4; V: TRBV20-1; size: few; DNA: TGCAGTGCTAGTGGGGGGTCTCCAATAAGGAAAAAACTGTTTTTT; CDR3: CSASGGSPIRKKLFF
D: TRBD1; J: TRBJ2-7; V: TRBV9; size: -; DNA: TGTGCCAGCTCACCACAAAGGGACAGAACCTACGAGCAGTACTTC; CDR3: CASSPQRDRTYEQYF
D: -; J: TRBJ2-7; V: TRBV7-8; size: -; DNA: TGTGCCAGCAGTTTCGGGCTCGCCGAGCAGTACTTC; CDR3: CASSFGLAEQYF
D: -; J: TRBJ1-5; V: TRBV20-1; size: many; DNA: TGCAGTGCTAGTCCAAGCGGGGTTTCTAGTCAGCCCCAGCATTTT; CDR3: CSASPSGVSSQPQHF
D: -; J: TRBJ2-7; V: TRBV12-3/TRBV12-4; size: -; DNA: TGTGCCAGCAGTCGACAGACAGTCCGATATTACGAGCAGTACTTC; CDR3: CASSRQTVRYYEQYF
D: TRBD1; J: TRBJ1-2; V: TRBV7-8; size: many; DNA: TGTGCCAGCAGCTTAGTCATTCACAGGGGAGGTGGCTACACCTTC; CDR3: CASSLVIHRGGGYTF
D: -; J: TRBJ2-5; V: TRBV6-5; size: few; DNA: TGTGCCAGCAAAGAGGGATGGTCGAGCCAAGAGACCCAGTACTTC; CDR3: CASKEGWSSQETQYF
D: -; J: TRBJ2-7; V: TRBV5-6; size: many; DNA: TGTGCCAGCCGGGGGCCGCGGAACTACGAGCAGTACTTC; CDR3: CASRGPRNYEQYF
D: -; J: TRBJ1-1; V: TRBV11-2; size: -; DNA: TGTGCCAGCAGCGTATACCAGAGGGGTGAAGCTTTCTTT; CDR3: CASSVYQRGEAFF
D: TRBD1; J: TRBJ1-1; V: TRBV28; size: -; DNA: TGTGCCAGCCTCCCACCGCAGGGGGCTGATGACACCGAAGCTTTCTTT; CDR3: CASLPPQGADDTEAFF
D: TRBD2; J: TRBJ2-7; V: TRBV12-3/TRBV12-4; size: few; DNA: TGTGCCAGCATTAGGACTAGCGGAGCCTACGAGCAGTACTTC; CDR3: CASIRTSGAYEQYF
D: -; J: TRBJ2-5; V: TRBV29-1; size: many; DNA: TGCAGCGTTGGGCTAGCTGAGGGGACCCAGTACTTC; CDR3: CSVGLAEGTQYF
D: TRBD1; J: TRBJ2-7; V: TRBV10-3; size: -; DNA: TGTGCCATCAGTGCGAGTGAGGACAGGGGATCCGAGCAGTACTTC; CDR3: CAISASEDRGSEQYF
D: -; J: TRBJ1-1; V: TRBV29-1; size: many; DNA: TGCAGCGTTGAGCTGGTTGGCACTGAAGCTTTCTTT; CDR3: CSVELVGTEAFF
D: -; J: TRBJ1-1; V: TRBV5-1; size: -; DNA: TGCGCCAGCACCCTAGAGGGCGCTGAAGCTTTCTTT; CDR3: CASTLEGAEAFF
D: -; J: TRBJ2-2; V: TRBV7-2; size: many; DNA: TGTGCCAGCAGCGCAGGACCCGGCACCGGGGAGCTGTTTTTT; CDR3: CASSAGPGTGELFF
D: -; J: TRBJ2-1; V: TRBV12-3/TRBV12-4; size: -; DNA: TGTGCCAGCAGTTTAGATTGGAATGAGCAGTTCTTC; CDR3: CASSLDWNEQFF
D: TRBD2; J: TRBJ2-5; V: TRBV29-1; size: -; DNA: TGCAGCGCTACACTAGCGGGGAAACTAGAGACCCAGTACTTC; CDR3: CSATLAGKLETQYF
D: -; J: TRBJ1-2; V: TRBV12-3/TRBV12-4; size: -; DNA: TGTGCCAGCAGTTTTTTGACAGCTAACTATGGCTACACCTTC; CDR3: CASSFLTANYGYTF
D: TRBD1; J: TRBJ1-1; V: TRBV12-3/TRBV12-4; size: -; DNA: TGCGCCAGCAGCCAACCGACAGGGAAGGACACTGAAGCTTTCTTT; CDR3: CASSQPTGKDTEAFF
D: TRBD1; J: TRBJ1-5; V: TRBV20-1; size: many; DNA: TGCAGTGCTAGCCCACAGGGGAATGGCAATCAGCCCCAGCATTTT; CDR3: CSASPQGNGNQPQHF
D: -; J: TRBJ1-1; V: TRBV5-1; size: -; DNA: TGCGCCAGCAGCTTGGCCAGGCAGGGGTCAGGTGAAGCTTTCTTT; CDR3: CASSLARQGSGEAFF
D: TRBD1; J: TRBJ2-7; V: TRBV10-3; size: many; DNA: TGTGCCATCAGTGAGTTAAGGACAGGGGGCTACGAGCAGTACTTC; CDR3: CAISELRTGGYEQYF
D: TRBD1; J: TRBJ1-2; V: TRBV7-2; size: many; DNA: TGTGCCAGCAGACAAACGCGAGGGGGCGCGGGTGGCTACACCTTC; CDR3: CASRQTRGGAGGYTF
D: -; J: TRBJ1-1; V: TRBV7-8; size: many; DNA: TGTGCCAGCAGCCGAAACAGGGCCGACACTGAAGCTTTCTTT; CDR3: CASSRNRADTEAFF
D: -; J: TRBJ2-7; V: TRBV29-1; size: once; DNA: TGCAGCGTTTGCCTCAGAAAAAACTACGAGCAGTACTTC; CDR3: CSVCLRKNYEQYF
D: -; J: TRBJ2-1; V: TRBV7-7; size: -; DNA: TGTGCCAGCAGCTCTCCCGACACCCACAATGAGCAGTTCTTC; CDR3: CASSSPDTHNEQFF
D: -; J: TRBJ2-7; V: TRBV27; size: -; DNA: TGTGCCAGCAGTTTAGATGGGACACGGAGGTCCTACGAGCAGTACTTC; CDR3: CASSLDGTRRSYEQYF
D: TRBD1; J: TRBJ2-5; V: TRBV2; size: many; DNA: TGTGCCAGCAAAAGGGACAGGGGTGTTTCAGAGACCCAGTACTTC; CDR3: CASKRDRGVSETQYF
D: -; J: TRBJ1-1; V: TRBV29-1; size: many; DNA: TGCAGCGTAGGGGGGCAGATGAACACTGAAGCTTTCTTT; CDR3: CSVGGQMNTEAFF
D: TRBD1; J: TRBJ1-3; V: TRBV2; size: few; DNA: TGTGCCAGCAGGGAGGGGACAGATGAAAACACCATATATTTT; CDR3: CASREGTDENTIYF
D: TRBD2; J: TRBJ2-2; V: TRBV7-3; size: few; DNA: TGTGCCAGCAGCTTATCACCGGGACTAGCGGGCGGGAACACCGGGGAGCTGTTTTTT; CDR3: CASSLSPGLAGGNTGELFF
D: -; J: TRBJ1-1; V: TRBV29-1; size: -; DNA: TGCAGCGTTGACGTTGGGGGGTTCGGCACTGAAGCTTTCTTT; CDR3: CSVDVGGFGTEAFF
D: TRBD2; J: TRBJ2-5; V: TRBV25-1; size: -; DNA: TGTGCCAGCAAGTTAGCGGGAGGATCCACAGATACGCAGTACTTC; CDR3: CASKLAGGSTDTQYF
D: TRBD1; J: TRBJ2-7; V: TRBV25-1; size: -; DNA: TGTGCCAGCAGGGGGGACAGGCACGACGAGCAGTACTTC; CDR3: CASRGDRHDEQYF
D: -; J: TRBJ1-3; V: TRBV25-1; size: many; DNA: TGTGCCAGTAGTCCAGGGTCCGGAAACACCATATATTTT; CDR3: CASSPGSGNTIYF
D: -; J: TRBJ1-5; V: TRBV7-9; size: -; DNA: TGTGCCAGCAGCCGCGCGACGGGGCGCAATCAGCCCCAGCATTTT; CDR3: CASSRATGRNQPQHF
D: -; J: TRBJ1-5; V: TRBV12-3/TRBV12-4; size: many; DNA: TGTGCCAGCGAGGGTGGCAGCAATCAGCCCCAGCATTTT; CDR3: CASEGGSNQPQHF
D: TRBD2; J: TRBJ2-5; V: TRBV29-1; size: -; DNA: TGCAGCGTAGGGCCTAGCGGGGACGAGACCCAGTACTTC; CDR3: CSVGPSGDETQYF
D: TRBD1; J: TRBJ2-7; V: TRBV10-3; size: many; DNA: TGTGCCATCAAAGGGGACAGGAGCTCCTACGAGCAGTACTTC; CDR3: CAIKGDRSSYEQYF
D: -; J: TRBJ1-1; V: TRBV12-3/TRBV12-4; size: -; DNA: TGTGCCAGCGGGGACGGGGGGATGAGCACTGAAGCTTTCTTT; CDR3: CASGDGGMSTEAFF
D: TRBD1; J: TRBJ2-5; V: TRBV29-1; size: -; DNA: TGCAGCGTTGAGAGGACAGGGAACCAGAACCAAGAGACCCAGTACTTC; CDR3: CSVERTGNQNQETQYF
D: -; J: TRBJ1-4; V: TRBV14; size: -; DNA: TGTGCCAGCAGCTACGGAGTGAGGGAAAAACTGTTTTTT; CDR3: CASSYGVREKLFF
D: -; J: TRBJ1-5; V: TRBV13; size: many; DNA: TGTGCCAGCAGCTTAGGCCAGTATCAGCCCCAGCATTTT; CDR3: CASSLGQYQPQHF
D: -; J: TRBJ1-2; V: TRBV4-1; size: few; DNA: TGCGCCAGCAGCCACCAGTGGGAGGGAAGGAGCTACACCTTC; CDR3: CASSHQWEGRSYTF
D: -; J: TRBJ2-6; V: TRBV10-3; size: -; DNA: TGTGCCATCAAGGAGGGGGACAACGTCCTGACTTTC; CDR3: CAIKEGDNVLTF
D: -; J: TRBJ2-7; V: TRBV4-3; size: -; DNA: TGCGCCAGCAGCCAAAATCTGGGGAGCTACGAGCAGTACTTC; CDR3: CASSQNLGSYEQYF
D: TRBD1; J: TRBJ2-5; V: TRBV15; size: -; DNA: TGTGCCACCAGCAGAGCCGGGACAGATGAGACCCAGTACTTC; CDR3: CATSRAGTDETQYF
D: -; J: TRBJ1-1; V: TRBV9; size: -; DNA: TGTGCCAGCAGCGTGGAGGGGGGAGTGAACACTGAAGCTTTCTTT; CDR3: CASSVEGGVNTEAFF
D: -; J: TRBJ1-6; V: TRBV5-5; size: -; DNA: TGTGCCAGCAGCCCTACTTCGGCCCCCCTCCACTTT; CDR3: CASSPTSAPLHF
D: TRBD1; J: TRBJ1-3; V: TRBV29-1; size: -; DNA: TGCAGCGTTGAAGACCGAAAAACAGGGGGCTCTGGAAACACCATATATTTT; CDR3: CSVEDRKTGGSGNTIYF
D: -; J: TRBJ2-7; V: TRBV6-1; size: -; DNA: TGTGCCAGCATCCAAACTTTCAGGGGACACTACGAGCAGTACTTC; CDR3: CASIQTFRGHYEQYF
D: -; J: TRBJ1-2; V: TRBV7-9; size: -; DNA: TGTGCCAGCCTTTTGGACGGGAACTATGGCTACACCTTC; CDR3: CASLLDGNYGYTF